In its sample, the clone carrying this TCR beta chain was seen a few times. The antigen is not known. TCRdb reprocessed the 5' RACE reads with MiXCR, giving one entry per CDR3 protein. Among 150,000 to 200,000 distinct CDR3 sequences listed, approximately 9.9% were seen once. This record comes from a study of T cells after yellow fever vaccination. Study findings and constraints: Booster sampling recovered most clones from primary vaccination (around 97% CD4, approximately 88% CD8). The presence of abundant clonotypes contaminating from the bulk population was possible in FACS-sorted repertoires.

V shed 2 bases, J shed 6 bases, and the junction held 9 bases outside the gene matches. This CDR3 region has 16 residues. This material consisted of CD8+ T cells sorted from PBMCs, taken 15 days after the yellow fever booster vaccination. The TCR comes from a man between 18 and 29 years old who received the YFV17D yellow fever vaccine. The chain links TRBV12-3 or TRBV12-4 to TRBJ2-3; 9 nucleotides match TRBD1. CDR3 in amino acids: CASSLNTGGPGDTQYF. The DNA of the CDR3 is TGTGCCAGCAGTTTAAACACAGGGGGCCCGGGGGATACGCAGTATTTT.